A selection of T cell receptor beta chains follows, all from one sample in a study of T cells in Graves' hyperthyroidism and ophthalmopathy. TCRdb re-analysed the multiplex PCR reads in MiXCR, keeping a single row per CDR3 protein. The sample shows over 700,000 distinct CDR3 sequences, roughly a sixth of them seen only once. Sequencing was done on a sample of blood. These receptors all come from a woman aged 45-59 years with Graves' hyperthyroidism that later progressed to Graves' ophthalmopathy. Each CDR3 is given with its conserved first and last residue. D genes are given only for firm matches. The listing skips clone size in some rows; elsewhere it reads once, few, many or a size class.

D	length	V	size	J	DNA	CDR3
.	14	TRBV14	many	TRBJ2-1	TGTGCCAGCAGCGCGCTCGGGACACCACCTCAGCAGTTCTTC	CASSALGTPPQQFF
.	15	TRBV25-1	few	TRBJ2-3	TGTGCCAGCAGTGAATGGTCGAGAGGGGCAGATACGCAGTATTTT	CASSEWSRGADTQYF
.	15	TRBV2	many	TRBJ1-1	TGTGCCAGCAGTGCTGGGGGGGGCATGAACACTGAAGCTTTCTTT	CASSAGGGMNTEAFF
TRBD1	20	TRBV6-1	.	TRBJ1-5	TGTGCCAGCACCCACAGTACCGGGACAGGGGACTTTTATAGCAATCAGCCCCAGCATTTT	CASTHSTGTGDFYSNQPQHF
.	13	TRBV12-3/TRBV12-4	.	TRBJ1-5	TGTGCCAGCAGTCGGGGTGAGGCTCAGCCCCAGCATTTT	CASSRGEAQPQHF
.	14	TRBV30	once	TRBJ1-4	TGTGCCTGGAGCAAAGGGAGGGGAGAAGAAAAACTGTTTTTT	CAWSKGRGEEKLFF
.	18	TRBV5-1	few	TRBJ2-6	TGCGCCAGCAGCTTGGACGGGGCTAGGGGAGCTGGGGCCAACGTCCTGACTTTC	CASSLDGARGAGANVLTF
TRBD1	16	TRBV27	few	TRBJ2-5	TGTGCCAGCAGGACACGGACAGGGGGCAACTCGGAGACCCAGTACTTC	CASRTRTGGNSETQYF
TRBD2	18	TRBV11-2	many	TRBJ2-1	TGTGCCAGCAGCGCTCGGTATAGCGGGGGGTACACCTTCAATGAGCAGTTCTTC	CASSARYSGGYTFNEQFF
.	15	TRBV11-2	many	TRBJ2-7	TGTGCCAGCAGCTTAGTTGGTGACGGTGGCGACGAGCAGTACTTC	CASSLVGDGGDEQYF
.	13	TRBV20-1	few	TRBJ1-5	TGCAGTGCTAGATCAGGATTAAATCAGCCCCAGCATTTT	CSARSGLNQPQHF
TRBD2	14	TRBV15	.	TRBJ2-3	TGTGCCACCAGCACTGGACTAGTCACAGATACGCAGTATTTT	CATSTGLVTDTQYF
TRBD2	15	TRBV5-1	few	TRBJ2-1	TGCGCCAGCAGCTCAGCGGGGGGGATGAACAATGAGCAGTTCTTC	CASSSAGGMNNEQFF
TRBD1	18	TRBV14	.	TRBJ1-1	TGTGCCAGCAGCCAAGATGTAGGTACAGGGGTTGGCTACACTGAAGCTTTCTTT	CASSQDVGTGVGYTEAFF
.	13	TRBV6-1	.	TRBJ1-1	TGTGCCAGCACTCTGGGGGGCCCCACTGAAGCTTTCTTT	CASTLGGPTEAFF
.	11	TRBV29-1	.	TRBJ1-4	TGCAGCGTTGAAGCGGCGGGGTCGAGGTTTTTT	CSVEAAGSRFF
.	14	TRBV6-1	once	TRBJ2-7	TGTGCCAGCAGTACCCGGGACGGCGCCTACGAGCAGTACTTC	CASSTRDGAYEQYF
.	14	TRBV3-1	many	TRBJ1-5	TGTGCCAGCAGCCAAGTCCCCAGCAATCAGCCCCAGCATTTT	CASSQVPSNQPQHF
.	13	TRBV20-1	many	TRBJ1-2	TGCAGTGCTATTTCAGGGGCTAACTATGGCTACACCTTC	CSAISGANYGYTF
TRBD1	15	TRBV9	few	TRBJ2-2	TGTGCCAGCAGCGTAGCGGGCAGGGGGTCGCGGGAGCTGTTTTTT	CASSVAGRGSRELFF
.	13	TRBV7-8	many	TRBJ2-1	TGTGCCAGCAGCTCAGGGCCGCTCAATGAGCAGTTCTTC	CASSSGPLNEQFF
TRBD2	13	TRBV12-3/TRBV12-4	many	TRBJ2-3	TGTGCCAGCACCTCCCTAGCGGCAGATACGCAGTATTTT	CASTSLAADTQYF
.	15	TRBV15	many	TRBJ1-5	TGTGCCACCAAAGACTTGAGTAGATCGCGTCAGCCCCAGCATTTT	CATKDLSRSRQPQHF
.	12	TRBV30	many	TRBJ1-2	TGTGCCTGGAGCGGACAGTCCTATGGCTACACCTTC	CAWSGQSYGYTF
TRBD2	16	TRBV4-2	many	TRBJ2-2	TGTGCCAGCAGCCAATCGGGACTAGCGACCTCCGGGGAGCTGTTTTTT	CASSQSGLATSGELFF
.	16	TRBV7-7	.	TRBJ2-2	TGTGCTAGCAGCCCAAAGACATCCCAAAACACCGGGGAGCTGTTTTTT	CASSPKTSQNTGELFF
TRBD1	14	TRBV7-2	.	TRBJ1-6	TGTGCCAGCAGCTTACGTCAGGGGGGAACACCCCTCCACTTT	CASSLRQGGTPLHF
TRBD1	12	TRBV12-3/TRBV12-4	few	TRBJ1-2	TGTGCCAGCACTAGGGGGCCCAAGGGCTACACCTTC	CASTRGPKGYTF
.	13	TRBV3-1	once	TRBJ2-3	TGTGCCAGCGGTGTAGAGAGCACAGATACGCAGTATTTT	CASGVESTDTQYF
TRBD2	18	TRBV2	.	TRBJ2-3	TGTGCCAGCAGGGATAGTAAACTAGCGGGAGTAGACACAGATACGCAGTATTTT	CASRDSKLAGVDTDTQYF
.	17	TRBV7-9	.	TRBJ2-6	TGTGCCAGCAGCTTAGAAGGGAGGGGGCCAGGGGCCAACGTCCTGACTTTC	CASSLEGRGPGANVLTF
TRBD2	13	TRBV14	few	TRBJ2-7	TGTGCCAGCAGGGGGACTAGCGGCTACGAGCAGTACTTC	CASRGTSGYEQYF
.	15	TRBV6-1	.	TRBJ1-5	TGTGCCAGCAGTTTGGGCCGGGCGGGCAATCAGCCCCAGCATTTT	CASSLGRAGNQPQHF
.	16	TRBV28	many	TRBJ2-3	TGTGCCAGCAGCCCCCAATCCCAGAGGGTCACAGATACGCAGTATTTT	CASSPQSQRVTDTQYF
.	15	TRBV6-1	.	TRBJ2-3	TGTGCCAGCAGCCGGGACGATGGCGGCACAGATACGCAGTATTTT	CASSRDDGGTDTQYF
TRBD1	17	TRBV7-2	.	TRBJ2-6	TGTGCCAGCAGCTCCAGACAGGGGGCTTCTGGGGCCAACGTCCTGACTTTC	CASSSRQGASGANVLTF
.	19	TRBV6-1	.	TRBJ1-6	TGTGCCAGCACCCCTTATACCGGGACCGCTAGCTCCTATAATTCACCCCTCCACTTT	CASTPYTGTASSYNSPLHF
TRBD1	12	TRBV2	many	TRBJ2-7	TGTGCCAGCAGTGGACAGGGCCCCGAGCAGTACTTC	CASSGQGPEQYF
TRBD2	18	TRBV7-2	.	TRBJ2-3	TGTGCCAGCAGCTCAATAAATCCACCGGGACTAGCGGGGGATACGCAGTATTTT	CASSSINPPGLAGDTQYF
.	19	TRBV7-9	.	TRBJ2-1	TGTGCCAGCAGCTTCCGCGGGCCCCCCAAAGCACGACCACACAATGAGCAGTTCTTC	CASSFRGPPKARPHNEQFF
.	16	TRBV4-1	many	TRBJ1-1	TGCGCCAGCAGCCAAGATGGAGGCGGGGCTAACACTGAAGCTTTCTTT	CASSQDGGGANTEAFF
.	15	TRBV5-1	many	TRBJ1-1	TGCGCCAGCAGCCCTAGACCGGGGCGAGAAACTGAAGCTTTCTTT	CASSPRPGRETEAFF
.	16	TRBV20-1	.	TRBJ2-2	TGCAGTGCTAGAGGGAGAGGGCTAGATGGGCCGGTTGAGCTGTTTTTT	CSARGRGLDGPVELFF
.	16	TRBV18	few	TRBJ2-6	TGTGCCAGCTCACCCCGCGGAGGAGCTGGGGCCAACGTCCTGACTTTC	CASSPRGGAGANVLTF
TRBD2	15	TRBV3-1	many	TRBJ2-7	TGTGCCAGCAGCCAAGACGGGACTAGCCCCCACGAGCAGTACTTC	CASSQDGTSPHEQYF
.	12	TRBV29-1	.	TRBJ1-1	TGCAGCGTCCTACAGCTGAGCACTGAAGCTTTCTTT	CSVLQLSTEAFF
TRBD1	15	TRBV20-1	.	TRBJ1-4	TGCAGTGCTAGAGAGCAAGACAGGGGAGATGAAAAACTGTTTTTT	CSAREQDRGDEKLFF
TRBD1	15	TRBV6-4	.	TRBJ1-1	TGTGCCAGCGGTGACTCTGGCAGGGGGGAAACTGAAGCTTTCTTT	CASGDSGRGETEAFF
.	14	TRBV12-3/TRBV12-4	few	TRBJ1-3	TGTGCCAGCACCCCGGGGTTCCCTGGAAACACCATATATTTT	CASTPGFPGNTIYF
.	14	TRBV20-1	few	TRBJ1-2	TGCAGTGCTAGACCTACGGGTGGGTCCCGGGGCTACACCTTC	CSARPTGGSRGYTF